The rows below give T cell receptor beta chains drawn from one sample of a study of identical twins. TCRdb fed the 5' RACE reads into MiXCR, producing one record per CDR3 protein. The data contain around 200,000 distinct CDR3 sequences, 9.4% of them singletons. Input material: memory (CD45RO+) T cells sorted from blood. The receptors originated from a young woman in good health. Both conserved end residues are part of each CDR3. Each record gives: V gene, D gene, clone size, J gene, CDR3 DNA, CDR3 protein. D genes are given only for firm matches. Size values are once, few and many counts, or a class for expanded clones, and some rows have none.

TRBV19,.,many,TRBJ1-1,TGTGCCAGTAGTATCGAGGGTCTTGAAGCTTTCTTT,CASSIEGLEAFF
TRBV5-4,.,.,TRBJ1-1,TGTGCCAGCAGCTACCCGAACACTGAAGCTTTCTTT,CASSYPNTEAFF
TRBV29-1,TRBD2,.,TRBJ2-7,TGCTCCGGGACTAGCGGGGTCGAGCAGTACTTC,CSGTSGVEQYF
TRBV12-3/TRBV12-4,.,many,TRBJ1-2,TGTGCCAGCAGTTTAACAAGCTATGGCTACACCTTC,CASSLTSYGYTF
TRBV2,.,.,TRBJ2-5,TGTGCCAGCAGTGGAGGGACTCAAGAGACCCAGTACTTC,CASSGGTQETQYF
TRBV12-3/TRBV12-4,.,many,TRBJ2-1,TGTGCCAGCAGTCCTTCCGGACGGGCCTTGGTCGATGAGCAGTTCTTC,CASSPSGRALVDEQFF
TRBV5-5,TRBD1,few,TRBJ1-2,TGTGCCAGCAGCCCAGGGCAGGGGGCGACCTATGGCTACACCTTC,CASSPGQGATYGYTF
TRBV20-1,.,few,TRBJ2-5,TGCAGTGCTACGGAAGGGGCGACCTCGGAGACCCAGTACTTC,CSATEGATSETQYF
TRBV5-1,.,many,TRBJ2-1,TGCGCCAGCAGCTTGGGCGGTGCCCCCAATGAGCAGTTCTTC,CASSLGGAPNEQFF
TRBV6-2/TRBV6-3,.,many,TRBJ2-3,TGTGCCAGCAGTTATAGCGAAGTCGCAGATACGCAGTATTTT,CASSYSEVADTQYF
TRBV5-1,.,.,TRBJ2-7,TGCGCCAGCAGCTGGGACGGCAACGAGCAGTACTTC,CASSWDGNEQYF
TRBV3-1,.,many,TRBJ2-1,TGTGCCAGCAGCCAAGCGATCCGGGCCTATGAGCAGTTCTTC,CASSQAIRAYEQFF
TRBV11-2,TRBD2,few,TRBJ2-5,TGTGCCAGCAGCCACGGGAGGCTAGCAGCCGCCTTCGGGACCCAGTACTTC,CASSHGRLAAAFGTQYF
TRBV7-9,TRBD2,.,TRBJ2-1,TGTGCCAGCATCAAAGGGGCGGGAGGATCCTACAATGAGCAGTTCTTC,CASIKGAGGSYNEQFF
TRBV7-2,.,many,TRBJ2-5,TGTGCCAGCAGTTTATCAAGGACGTACCAAGAGACCCAGTACTTC,CASSLSRTYQETQYF
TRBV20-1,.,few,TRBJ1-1,TGCAGTGCTACGGGGGGGACCACTGAAGCTTTCTTT,CSATGGTTEAFF
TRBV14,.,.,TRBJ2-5,TGTGCCAGCAGCCAAGAATTGGATCCAGAGACCCAGTACTTC,CASSQELDPETQYF
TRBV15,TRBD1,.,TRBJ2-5,TGTGCCACCAGCAGCCTAGGACAGGGGAAGGCGTACCAAGAGACCCAGTACTTC,CATSSLGQGKAYQETQYF
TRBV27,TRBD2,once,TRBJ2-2,TGTGCCAGCAGTTCCCTCCGGATTCCGGGGGGGCGGAACACCGGGGAGCTGTTTTTT,CASSSLRIPGGRNTGELFF
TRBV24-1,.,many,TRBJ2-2,TGTGCCACCAGTGGTCGGAGCACCGGGGAGCTGTTTTTT,CATSGRSTGELFF
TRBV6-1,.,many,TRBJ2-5,TGTGCCAGCAGTGAAGCGCAGAGGGGAATCCAAGAGACCCAGTACTTC,CASSEAQRGIQETQYF
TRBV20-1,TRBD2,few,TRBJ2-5,TGCAGTGCTCCCTGGCGGGGGGGCTTCCAAGAGACCCAGTACTTC,CSAPWRGGFQETQYF
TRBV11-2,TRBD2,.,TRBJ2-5,TGTGCCAGCAGCTCGCGACGACTAGCGACCTTTCAAGAGACCCAGTACTTC,CASSSRRLATFQETQYF
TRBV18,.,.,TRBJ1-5,TGTGCCAGCTCACTTTCCCGGACCGAGATGAATCAGCCCCAGCATTTT,CASSLSRTEMNQPQHF
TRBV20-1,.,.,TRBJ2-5,TGCAGTGCTAGGGGGCTAGCCGAGACCCAGTACTTC,CSARGLAETQYF
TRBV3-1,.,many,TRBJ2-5,TGTGCCAGCAGCCAACGGGGCAGGGAGACCCAGTACTTC,CASSQRGRETQYF
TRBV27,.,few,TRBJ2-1,TGTGCCACCCGAATATCCGGGGGAGGCCCATCGCAGTTCTTC,CATRISGGGPSQFF
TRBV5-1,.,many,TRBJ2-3,TGCGCCAGCAGCTTCACCACAGATACGCAGTATTTT,CASSFTTDTQYF
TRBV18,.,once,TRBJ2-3,TGTGCCAGCTCACCCACAGATAAGCAGTATTTT,CASSPTDKQYF
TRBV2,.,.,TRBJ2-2,TGTGCCAGCAGTGAGGGGCGGGGGAACACCGGGGAGCTGTTTTTT,CASSEGRGNTGELFF
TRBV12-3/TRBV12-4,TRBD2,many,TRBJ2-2,TGTGCCAGCAGGCGTAGCGGGGGGAACACCGGGGAGCTGTTTTTT,CASRRSGGNTGELFF
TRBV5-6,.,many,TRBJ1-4,TGTGCCAGCAGCTTTGTGAGGGATGAAAAACTGTTTTTT,CASSFVRDEKLFF
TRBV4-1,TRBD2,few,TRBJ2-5,TGCGCCAGCAGCCAAGATAAAAAGCGGGAGGGGGGATTGTACTTC,CASSQDKKREGGLYF
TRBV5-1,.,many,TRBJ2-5,TGCGCCAGCAGGGGGACATACCAAGAGACCCAGTACTTC,CASRGTYQETQYF
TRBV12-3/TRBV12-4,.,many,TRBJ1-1,TGTGCCAGCAGTAGACAGAGCACTGAAGCTTTCTTT,CASSRQSTEAFF
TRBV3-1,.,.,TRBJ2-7,TGTGCCAGCAGCCAAGAGAGCTCCTACGAGCAGTACTTC,CASSQESSYEQYF
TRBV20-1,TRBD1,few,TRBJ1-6,TGCAGTGCTTCCGGGACAGGGGGCACGTCCTATAATTCACCCCTCCACTTT,CSASGTGGTSYNSPLHF
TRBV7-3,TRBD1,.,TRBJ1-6,TGTGCCAGCAGCCCCGGACAGGCCGGCTCACCCCTCCACTTT,CASSPGQAGSPLHF
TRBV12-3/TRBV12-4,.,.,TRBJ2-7,TGTGCCAGCAGCTTGCTGCTAGGGTCCGAGCAGTACTTC,CASSLLLGSEQYF
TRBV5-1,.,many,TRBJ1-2,TGCGCCAGCAGAGAGTTGACCCAAAGCAACTATGGCTACACCTTC,CASRELTQSNYGYTF
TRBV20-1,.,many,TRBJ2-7,TGCAGTGCTATTTTCAGGGACTACGAGCAGTACTTC,CSAIFRDYEQYF
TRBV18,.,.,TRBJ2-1,TGTGCCAGCTCACCCCCAAACCTCAATGAGCAGTTCTTC,CASSPPNLNEQFF
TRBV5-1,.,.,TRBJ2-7,TGCGCCAGCAGCTTGGGACAGCCTGGTACGGAGCAGTACTTC,CASSLGQPGTEQYF
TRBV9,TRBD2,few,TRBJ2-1,TGTGCCAGCAGCCCCAGCCCGGCTAGCGGGAACAATGAGCAGTTCTTC,CASSPSPASGNNEQFF
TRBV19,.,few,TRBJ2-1,TGTGCCAGTAGTATACTCCCAGTAGACAATGAGCAGTTCTTC,CASSILPVDNEQFF
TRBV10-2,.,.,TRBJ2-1,TGCGCCACCGACCTGGGGCTAGGCTACAATGAGCAGTTCTTC,CATDLGLGYNEQFF
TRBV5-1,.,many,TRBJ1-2,TGCGCCAGCAGCCTGGACGAAGGGGATCGGGGCTACACCTTC,CASSLDEGDRGYTF
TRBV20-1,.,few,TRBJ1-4,TGCAGCGCAAGGCCTGGTGAAAAACTGTTTTTT,CSARPGEKLFF
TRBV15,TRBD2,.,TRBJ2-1,TGTGCCACCAGCAGAGATAGCGGGAACAATGAGCAGTTCTTC,CATSRDSGNNEQFF
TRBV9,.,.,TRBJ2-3,TGTGCCAGCAGCTGGGGGCTCGATAGCACAGATACGCAGTATTTT,CASSWGLDSTDTQYF
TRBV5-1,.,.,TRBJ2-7,TGCGCCAGCAGCGTGCCGGCTGCCTACGAGCAGTACTTC,CASSVPAAYEQYF
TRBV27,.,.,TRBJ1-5,TGTGCCAGCAGTTTATTTTCGGGTCAGCCCCAGCATTTT,CASSLFSGQPQHF
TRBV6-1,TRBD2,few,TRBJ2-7,TGTGCCAGCGGGCCAGCGGGAGGTCTCTACGAGCAGTACTTC,CASGPAGGLYEQYF
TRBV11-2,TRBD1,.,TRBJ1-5,TGTGCCAGCAGCTTAAACACAGGGGGGAGTCAGCCCCAGCATTTT,CASSLNTGGSQPQHF
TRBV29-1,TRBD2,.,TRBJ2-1,TGCAGCGTCCAGCCGTTAGCGGGAGGGTCGTACAATGAGCAGTTCTTC,CSVQPLAGGSYNEQFF
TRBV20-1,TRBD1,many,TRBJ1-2,TGCAGTGCTGCAAAACAGGGGGCTCACTATGGCTACACCTTC,CSAAKQGAHYGYTF
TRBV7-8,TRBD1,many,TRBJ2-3,TGTGCCAGCAGCTTATGGACAGGGGGGACAGATACGCAGTATTTT,CASSLWTGGTDTQYF
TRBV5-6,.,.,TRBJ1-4,TGTGCCAGCAGCCCCGTTGGGACAACTAATGAAAAACTGTTTTTT,CASSPVGTTNEKLFF